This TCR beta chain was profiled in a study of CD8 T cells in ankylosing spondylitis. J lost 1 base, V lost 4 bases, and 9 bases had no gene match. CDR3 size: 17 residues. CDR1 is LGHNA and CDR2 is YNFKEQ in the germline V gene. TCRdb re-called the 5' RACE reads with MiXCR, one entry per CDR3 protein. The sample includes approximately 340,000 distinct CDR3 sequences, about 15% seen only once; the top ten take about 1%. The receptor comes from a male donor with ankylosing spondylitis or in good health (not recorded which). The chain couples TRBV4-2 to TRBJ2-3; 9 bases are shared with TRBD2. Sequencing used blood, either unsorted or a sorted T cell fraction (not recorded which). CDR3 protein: CASSRFGGGAGTDTQYF. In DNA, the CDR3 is TGTGCCAGCAGCCGCTTCGGCGGGGGGGCTGGCACAGATACGCAGTATTTT.